The 10 T cell receptor beta chains below were found in one sample sequenced in a study of cytomegalovirus exposure and HLA in healthy donors. The PCR used 60 Vbeta and 13 Jbeta primers. The protocol was immunoSEQ multiplex PCR, while the TCRdb copy is restricted to in-frame clones and leaves out a portion. The sample shows fewer than 200,000 clones, roughly 80% of them seen only once. Sequenced sample: PBMCs. These receptors were collected from a woman between 50 and 59 years old in good health and CMV-seropositive.

V gene TRBV29-1 combines with J gene TRBJ1-3; D uncertain. V lost 3 bases and J lost 2, with 8 bases in between. CDR1 SQVTM and CDR2 ANQGSEA come from the germline V gene. The CDR3 has 13 amino acids. This CDR3 is CSVEAGTGNTIYF. The CDR3 nucleotides read TGCAGCGTTGAGGCGGGGACTGGAAACACCATATATTTT.

V is TRBV5-6 and J is TRBJ2-7; 16 nucleotides align to TRBD2. J gave up 6 bases and V 4 bases, and 10 bases lay outside the gene matches. Per the germline V gene, CDR1 is SGHDT and CDR2 is YYEEEE. This CDR3 comprises 17 residues. The chain's CDR3 is CASSRGLAGGIGIEQYF. Written as DNA, the CDR3 is TGTGCCAGCAGCCGGGGACTAGCGGGAGGGATAGGTATCGAGCAGTACTTC. The variable domain in full, completed from reference TRBV5-6 and TRBJ2-7, reads DAGVTQSPTHLIKTRGQQVTLRCSPKSGHDTVSWYQQALGQGPQFIFQYYEEEERQRGNFPDRFSGHQFPNYSSELNVNALLLGDSALYLCASSRGLAGGIGIEQYFGPGTRLTVT.

The sample holds a few counts of this clone. The genes are TRBV18 and TRBJ1-1, with 8 nucleotides matching TRBD1. Germline V gives CDR1 KGHSH, CDR2 LQKENI. Germline trimming cut 4 bases from V and 1 base from J; bases unmatched to any gene: 8. CDR3 length: 16 residues. The CDR3 loop is CASSRNRQGPNTEAFF. CDR3 nucleotides: TGTGCCAGCTCACGGAATCGACAGGGGCCGAACACTGAAGCTTTCTTT.

The chain joins TRBV7-3 to TRBJ1-3; 8 positions match TRBD1. The CDR3 has 16 residues. J gave up 3 bases and V 1 base, and 5 bases lay outside the gene matches. From germline, CDR1 is SGHTA and CDR2 FQGTGA. The CDR3 DNA reads TGTGCCAGCAGCTTAAGTCCAGGGGGCGGTGGAAACACCATATATTTT. The encoded protein is CASSLSPGGGGNTIYF.

V and J are TRBV7-9 and TRBJ1-1; perhaps TRBD1 as D (5 bases). The V end lost 3 bases, the J end lost 3 bases, and 8 bases lay between the germline ends. Germline values: CDR1 SEHNR, CDR2 FQNEAQ (reference sequence). The CDR3 is made up of 13 amino acids. CDR3 nucleotides: TGTGCCAGCAGCTTCTCCAGGGACACTGAAGCTTTCTTT. Translated: CASSFSRDTEAFF.

V gene TRBV29-1 combines with J gene TRBJ2-1; 9 bases align to TRBD2. CDR3 length: 14 residues. V was pared by 4 bases and J by 10 bases, with 11 bases of the junction left unmatched. The germline V gene encodes CDR1 SQVTM and CDR2 ANQGSEA. This CDR3 is CSVVIVSGGREQFF. The CDR3 bases are TGCAGCGTTGTAATTGTAAGCGGGGGGAGGGAGCAGTTCTTC.

The V and J genes are TRBV25-1 and TRBJ2-7; a possible D gene is TRBD2 (5 bases). V lost 4 bases, J lost 5 bases, and 18 bases lay in between. Germline CDR1 is MGHDK and CDR2 is SYGVNS. The CDR3 is made up of 15 amino acids. This CDR3 reads CASSGGSGDGHEQYF. DNA for the CDR3: TGTGCCAGCAGTGGAGGGAGCGGAGATGGCCACGAGCAGTACTTC.

This clone was detected only a few times. This chain links TRBV7-2 with TRBJ1-2, with D possibly TRBD1 on 6 matching bases. Trimming removed 5 bases at V and 4 bases at J, with 11 bases between. The CDR3 has 13 amino acids. Germline V gene sequence: CDR1 SGHTA, CDR2 FQGNSA. The CDR3 protein is CASSDDRSYGYTF. The CDR3 DNA reads TGTGCCAGCAGCGATGACAGGAGCTATGGCTACACCTTC.

This chain connects TRBV10-3 to TRBJ2-3; D gene uncertain. Deletions cut 2 bases from V and 0 bases from J, with 9 bases between. The CDR3 has 15 residues. CDR1 is ENHRY, CDR2 SYGVKD, per germline. DNA of the CDR3: TGTGCCATCAGTGAGCAGCGTGGTAGCACAGATACGCAGTATTTT. Amino acids: CAISEQRGSTDTQYF.

The V call is TRBV18, the J call TRBJ2-7; D ambiguous. The length of the CDR3 is 16 residues. Germline V lookup: CDR1 KGHSH, CDR2 LQKENI. The ends were cut back, 1 base at V and 1 base at J, with 14 bases in the middle. The CDR3: CASSPQNLIGSYEQYF. CDR3 bases: TGTGCCAGCTCACCACAGAACTTAATCGGGTCCTACGAGCAGTACTTC.